The T cell receptor (beta chain) under discussion was sequenced for a study of CD8 T cells in Susac syndrome. RNA was extracted with the RNeasy kit, and a quantity of 0.5 to 1 ug was reverse transcribed using random hexamers. MiXCR was run by TCRdb on the immunoSEQ multiplex PCR reads, yielding one entry per CDR3 protein. The data hold about 130,000 distinct CDR3 sequences, with around 95% observed a single time. The specimen was CD4+ T cells from PBMCs. The source is a human donor in good health.

The CDR3 region is CATSRENRAGTEAFF. Here the CDR3 DNA reads TGTGCCACCAGCAGAGAGAACAGGGCGGGCACTGAAGCTTTCTTT. This chain uses TRBV15 with TRBJ1-1; possibly TRBD1 for D (6 bases). With 0 bases removed from V and 4 bases from J, the gap between germline ends came to 12 bases. The germline CDR1 and CDR2 sequences are LNHNV and YYDKDF (reference sequence). This CDR3 is built from 15 residues.